The T cell receptor beta chain described here comes from a study of shared clonotypes between healthy human individuals. Measured with immunoSEQ multiplex PCR; TCRdb has only the in-frame clones, and not every one. The table lists more than 400,000 clones, almost 80% of them singletons, with around 12% in the top ten. Whole-study results and caveats: Only blood was sampled; tissue repertoires likely differ.

The V gene's germline CDR1 is KGHSH and CDR2 LQKENI. The CDR3 length is 17 residues. V was clipped by 4 bases and J by 3 bases; unmatched bases: 11. As regards this clone: Its antigen is not identified.

The clonotype was recovered from a woman in her 40s in good health. Some clones in this sample may be carry-over from other donors' samples. The sample was PBMCs. This chain uses TRBV18 with TRBJ2-7; 11 nucleotides align to TRBD2. The CDR3: CASSLGGFGTSGYEQYF. In DNA, the CDR3 is TGTGCCAGCTCACTAGGAGGCTTTGGGACTAGCGGCTACGAGCAGTACTTC.